The rows below give T cell receptor beta chains drawn from one sample of a study of blood T cell repertoires in COVID-19. The data were produced by immunoSEQ multiplex PCR, yet TCRdb's version contains in-frame clones alone and is incomplete. The repertoire consists of around 110,000 clones, with about 79% occurring once and the leading ten covering 4% to 5.5%. The material sequenced was peripheral blood. These receptors were obtained from a woman in her 70s with acute or convalescent COVID-19. The CDR3 runs from the conserved cysteine through the conserved F or W. The order of the fields is D gene, V gene, J gene, clone size, CDR3 DNA, CDR3 protein. D genes are given only for firm matches. Clone size is stated in some rows and not others, as once, few, many or a class when expanded.

>TRBD1|TRBV12-3/TRBV12-4|TRBJ1-1|NA
TGTGCCAGCAGTAACAGGGGTAGGGCTGAAGCTTTCTTT
CASSNRGRAEAFF
>TRBD1|TRBV19|TRBJ1-2|few
TGTGCCAGTAGTAGGGGACAGACCTACTATGGCTACACCTTC
CASSRGQTYYGYTF
>NA|TRBV30|TRBJ1-2|NA
TGTGCCTGGAGTGTCGCCGGAGCTAAGTATGGCTACACCTTC
CAWSVAGAKYGYTF
>TRBD1|TRBV7-2|TRBJ1-2|NA
TGTGCCAGCAGCTTAGACAGGGGATCTAACTATGGCTACACCTTC
CASSLDRGSNYGYTF
>TRBD2|TRBV7-2|TRBJ2-3|NA
TGTGCCAGCAGCAGTAGCGGGGGAACAGATACGCAGTATTTT
CASSSSGGTDTQYF
>TRBD1|TRBV28|TRBJ1-2|NA
TGTGCCAGCAGAGGGACAGAGATTTTTCTTAACTATGGCTACACCTTC
CASRGTEIFLNYGYTF
>TRBD1|TRBV6-5|TRBJ1-4|NA
TGTGCCAGCAGTTACCGAGCCGGGACAGTGCTTGAAAAACTGTTTTTT
CASSYRAGTVLEKLFF
>TRBD1|TRBV19|TRBJ1-5|once
TGTGCCAGTAGTATAGCCCCAGGGGGCTATCAGCCCCAGCATTTT
CASSIAPGGYQPQHF
>TRBD2|TRBV7-8|TRBJ2-3|NA
TGTGCCAGCAGCTTAGAGGAGACTAGCGGGGGGGAACTCACAGATACGCAGTATTTT
CASSLEETSGGELTDTQYF
>NA|TRBV7-2|TRBJ1-2|NA
TGTGCCAGCATCAATTATGCCCCCAGCTATGGCTACACCTTC
CASINYAPSYGYTF
>TRBD2|TRBV10-3|TRBJ2-1|NA
TGTGCCATCAGGGAGACTAGCGGGGGAGACAATGAGCAGTTCTTC
CAIRETSGGDNEQFF
>TRBD1|TRBV25-1|TRBJ2-7|NA
TGTGCCAGCAGTCCAGTAACAGGGGCCGAGCAGTACTTC
CASSPVTGAEQYF
>TRBD1|TRBV9|TRBJ1-2|NA
TGTGCCAGCAGCGTAGCTACGTGGGGAAGCAGGGGGAATGGCTACACCTTC
CASSVATWGSRGNGYTF
>NA|TRBV5-6|TRBJ1-3|few
TGTGCCAGCAGCCGGGACTTCGCCGGAAACACCATATATTTT
CASSRDFAGNTIYF
>NA|TRBV12-3/TRBV12-4|TRBJ1-2|NA
TGTGCCAGCAGTTTAATACAGGGACGGGGCTACACCTTC
CASSLIQGRGYTF
>NA|TRBV7-2|TRBJ1-1|NA
TGTGCCAGCAGCTTATTTGCAGGGGCTGAAGCTTTCTTT
CASSLFAGAEAFF
>NA|TRBV6-6|TRBJ1-1|NA
TGTGCCAGCAAAGGGGGAACAGCGAACACTGAAGCTTTCTTT
CASKGGTANTEAFF
>TRBD1|TRBV18|TRBJ2-7|NA
TGTGCCAGCTCACCAGGGACAGGCCTCTCCTACGAGCAGTACTTC
CASSPGTGLSYEQYF
>NA|TRBV4-1|TRBJ2-4|NA
TGCGCCAGCAGCCGCTACAGGGTGGACATTCAGTACTTC
CASSRYRVDIQYF
>NA|TRBV7-2|TRBJ2-6|NA
TGTGCCAGCAGCTTATCGGAGGTCCTCGGGGCCAACGTCCTGACTTTC
CASSLSEVLGANVLTF
>TRBD1|TRBV15|TRBJ1-1|NA
TGTGCCACCAGCAGAGGGGGACAGGGGGCAGAAGCTTTCTTT
CATSRGGQGAEAFF
>NA|TRBV7-9|TRBJ1-1|few
TGTGCCAGCAGCTTATATCAGAAAATGAACACTGAAGCTTTCTTT
CASSLYQKMNTEAFF
>TRBD1|TRBV6-5|TRBJ1-3|NA
TGTGCCAGCAGGGACAGGGGGCTCGGAAACACCATATATTTT
CASRDRGLGNTIYF
>NA|TRBV4-1|TRBJ1-1|NA
TGCGCCAGCAGCCAACCACAGCACATGAACACTGAAGCTTTCTTT
CASSQPQHMNTEAFF
>NA|TRBV19|TRBJ1-1|NA
TGTGCCAGTAGTCATAGGACTCTGAACACTGAAGCTTTCTTT
CASSHRTLNTEAFF
>NA|TRBV7-6|TRBJ2-3|NA
TGTGCCAGCAGCCCCCTGGGCGGGACGACAGATACGCAGTATTTT
CASSPLGGTTDTQYF
>NA|TRBV11-2|TRBJ2-5|NA
TGTGCCAGCAGCGGGAGTTGGGGAGGCCAGACCCAGTACTTC
CASSGSWGGQTQYF
>NA|TRBV29-1|TRBJ1-5|NA
TGCAGCGTTGCCGGCAGGGGCGATCAGCCCCAGCATTTT
CSVAGRGDQPQHF
>TRBD1|TRBV5-1|TRBJ1-1|NA
TGCGCCAGCAGCTTTTCAGGGGGCACGATGAACACTGAAGCTTTCTTT
CASSFSGGTMNTEAFF
>TRBD2|TRBV7-2|TRBJ2-1|NA
TGTGCCAGCAGCCCTTTAGCGGGGGGAAGATTTGGGCAGTTCTTC
CASSPLAGGRFGQFF
>NA|TRBV11-3|TRBJ2-3|NA
TGTGCCAGCAGCCCTAATCGGGCAGATACGCAGTATTTT
CASSPNRADTQYF
>NA|TRBV19|TRBJ1-3|NA
TGTGCCAGTAGTCCTGCCGGCAGGGGCCGAAACACCATATATTTT
CASSPAGRGRNTIYF
>TRBD1|TRBV4-1|TRBJ1-1|NA
TGCGCCAGCAGCCCCCCTGACAGGGGGGCAGCTGAAGCTTTCTTT
CASSPPDRGAAEAFF
>NA|TRBV2|TRBJ1-6|NA
TGTGCCAGCACAGGGGAGGGAGATTCACCCCTCCACTTT
CASTGEGDSPLHF
>NA|TRBV30|TRBJ2-3|NA
TGTGCCTGGAGTGATTCAGCAGATACGCAGTATTTT
CAWSDSADTQYF